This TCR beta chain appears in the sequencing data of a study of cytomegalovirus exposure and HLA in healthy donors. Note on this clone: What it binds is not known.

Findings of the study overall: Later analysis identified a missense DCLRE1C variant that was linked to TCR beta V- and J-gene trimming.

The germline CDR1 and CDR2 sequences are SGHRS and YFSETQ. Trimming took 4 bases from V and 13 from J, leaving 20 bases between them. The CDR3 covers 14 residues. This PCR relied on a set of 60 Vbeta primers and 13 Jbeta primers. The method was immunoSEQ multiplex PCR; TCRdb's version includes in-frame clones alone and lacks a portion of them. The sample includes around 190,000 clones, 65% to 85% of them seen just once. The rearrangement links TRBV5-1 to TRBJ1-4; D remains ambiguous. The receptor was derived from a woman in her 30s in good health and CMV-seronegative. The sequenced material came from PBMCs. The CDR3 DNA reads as TGCGCCAGCAGCGCGTATACCGACCGACTCGTACTGTTTTTT. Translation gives CASSAYTDRLVLFF.